Below are 2 T cell receptor beta chains sequenced from a single sample in a study of T cells in Graves' hyperthyroidism and ophthalmopathy. Amplification yielded TCR beta CDR3 regions, with RNA transcripts as the source. The TCR CDR3 was amplified in a first-round RT-PCR using the HTBI primer set. TCRdb reprocessed the multiplex PCR reads via MiXCR and lists one record per CDR3 protein. The table shows approximately 48,000 distinct CDR3 sequences, with about 52% occurring only once. The sample consisted of peripheral blood or thyroid tissue (not recorded which). These receptors all come from a woman in her fifties or sixties with Graves' hyperthyroidism.

As to this clonotype: This sequence may be a read error, since a much larger clone differs from it by one base. The chain recombines TRBV30 with TRBJ1-2; maybe TRBD1 (6 bases). The germline gives CDR1 GTSNPN, CDR2 SVGIG (reference sequence). V was trimmed by 2 bases and J by 4 bases, leaving 14 bases between them. This CDR3 comprises 14 residues. DNA for the CDR3: TGTGCCTGGAGTTCCGGGACAAGGCTCTATGGCTACACCTTC. Translation gives CAWSSGTRLYGYTF.

This clonotype is categorized as medium-sized. V and J are TRBV20-1 and TRBJ2-5; 11 nucleotides match TRBD2. J was trimmed by 5 bases and V by 1 base; bases with no gene match: 6. The CDR3 is 15 residues long. CDR1 and CDR2 from the germline V gene are DFQATT and SNEGSKA (reference sequence). The CDR3 protein is CSARGVLAGAETQYF. The CDR3 DNA is TGCAGTGCTAGAGGGGTACTAGCGGGAGCTGAGACCCAGTACTTC.